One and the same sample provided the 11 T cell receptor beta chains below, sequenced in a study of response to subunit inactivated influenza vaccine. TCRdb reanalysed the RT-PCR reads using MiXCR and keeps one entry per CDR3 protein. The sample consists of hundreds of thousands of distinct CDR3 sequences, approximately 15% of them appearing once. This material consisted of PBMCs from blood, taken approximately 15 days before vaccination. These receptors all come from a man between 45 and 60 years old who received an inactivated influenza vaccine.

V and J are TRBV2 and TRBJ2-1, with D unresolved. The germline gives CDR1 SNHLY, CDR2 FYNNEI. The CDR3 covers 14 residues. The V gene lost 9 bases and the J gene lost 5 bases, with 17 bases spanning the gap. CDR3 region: CASAWAGFDNEQFF. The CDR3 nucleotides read TGTGCCAGTGCCTGGGCAGGTTTTGACAATGAGCAGTTCTTC.

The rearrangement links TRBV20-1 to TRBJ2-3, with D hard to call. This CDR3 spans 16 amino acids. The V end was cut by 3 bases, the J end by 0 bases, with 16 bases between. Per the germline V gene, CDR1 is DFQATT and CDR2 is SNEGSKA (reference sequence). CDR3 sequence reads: CSARPLGTASTDTQYF. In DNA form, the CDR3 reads TGCAGTGCTAGGCCCCTCGGAACTGCTAGCACAGATACGCAGTATTTT.

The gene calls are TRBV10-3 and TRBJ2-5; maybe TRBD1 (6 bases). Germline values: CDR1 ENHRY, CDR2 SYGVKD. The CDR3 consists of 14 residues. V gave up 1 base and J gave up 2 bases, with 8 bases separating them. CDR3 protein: CAISELDRQETQYF. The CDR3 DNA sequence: TGTGCCATCAGTGAGTTGGACAGACAAGAGACCCAGTACTTC.

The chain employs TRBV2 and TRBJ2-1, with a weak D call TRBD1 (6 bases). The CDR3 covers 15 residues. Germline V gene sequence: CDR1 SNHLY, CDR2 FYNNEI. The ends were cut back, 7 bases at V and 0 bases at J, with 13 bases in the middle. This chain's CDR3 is CASNQGSSSYNEQFF. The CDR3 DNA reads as TGTGCCAGCAATCAGGGGTCGAGCTCCTACAATGAGCAGTTCTTC.

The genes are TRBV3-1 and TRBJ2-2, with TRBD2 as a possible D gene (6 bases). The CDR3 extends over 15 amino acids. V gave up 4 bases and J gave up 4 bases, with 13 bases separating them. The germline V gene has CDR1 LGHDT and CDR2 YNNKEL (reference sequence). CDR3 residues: CASSRRLGATGELFF. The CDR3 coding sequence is TGTGCCAGCAGCCGCCGACTAGGGGCCACCGGGGAGCTGTTTTTT. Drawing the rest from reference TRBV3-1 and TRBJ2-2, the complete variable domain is DTAVSQTPKYLVTQMGNDKSIKCEQNLGHDTMYWYKQDSKKFLKIMFSYNNKELIINETVPNRFSPKSPDKAHLNLHINSLELGDSAVYFCASSRRLGATGELFFGEGSRLTVL.

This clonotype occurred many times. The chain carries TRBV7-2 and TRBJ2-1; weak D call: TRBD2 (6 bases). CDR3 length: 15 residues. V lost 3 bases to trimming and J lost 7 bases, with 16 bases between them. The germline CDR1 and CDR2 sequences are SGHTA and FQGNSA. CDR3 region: CASSLATGVKNEQFF. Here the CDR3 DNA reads TGTGCCAGCAGCTTGGCGACGGGAGTGAAAAATGAGCAGTTCTTC. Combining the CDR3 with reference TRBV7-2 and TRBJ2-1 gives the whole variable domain GAGVSQSPSNKVTEKGKDVELRCDPISGHTALYWYRQSLGQGLEFLIYFQGNSAPDKSGLPSDRFSAERTGGSVSTLTIQRTQQEDSAVYLCASSLATGVKNEQFFGPGTRLTVL.

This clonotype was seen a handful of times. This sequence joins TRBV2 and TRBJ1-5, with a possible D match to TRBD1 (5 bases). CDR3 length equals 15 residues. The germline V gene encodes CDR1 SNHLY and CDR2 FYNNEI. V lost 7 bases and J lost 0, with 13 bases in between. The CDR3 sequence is CASTRQPDSNQPQHF. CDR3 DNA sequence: TGTGCCAGCACGCGACAGCCCGATAGCAATCAGCCCCAGCATTTT.

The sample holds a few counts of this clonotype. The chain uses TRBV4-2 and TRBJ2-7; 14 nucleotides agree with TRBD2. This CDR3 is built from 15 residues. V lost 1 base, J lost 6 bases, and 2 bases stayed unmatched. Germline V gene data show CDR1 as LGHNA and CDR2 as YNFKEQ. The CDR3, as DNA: TGTGCCAGCAGCCAAGTTGGGACTAGCGGGAGCGAGCAGTACTTC. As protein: CASSQVGTSGSEQYF.

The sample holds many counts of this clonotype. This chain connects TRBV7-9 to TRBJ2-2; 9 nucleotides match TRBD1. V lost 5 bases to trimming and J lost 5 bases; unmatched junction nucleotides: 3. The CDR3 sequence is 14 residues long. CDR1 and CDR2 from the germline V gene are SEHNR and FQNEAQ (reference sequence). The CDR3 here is CASSRDRATGELFF. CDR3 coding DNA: TGTGCCAGCAGCCGGGACAGGGCGACCGGGGAGCTGTTTTTT.

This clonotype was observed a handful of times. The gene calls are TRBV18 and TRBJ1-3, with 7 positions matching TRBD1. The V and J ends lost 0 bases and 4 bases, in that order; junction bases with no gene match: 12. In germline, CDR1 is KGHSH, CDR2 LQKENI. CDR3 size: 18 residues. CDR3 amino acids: CASSPPRAGQLYGNTIYF. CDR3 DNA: TGTGCCAGCTCACCACCGCGTGCGGGACAGCTGTACGGAAACACCATATATTTT.

The CDR3 sequence is CASSVGSSGQETQYF. In DNA, the CDR3 is TGCGCCAGCAGCGTTGGCAGTAGCGGCCAAGAGACCCAGTACTTC. The chain couples TRBV5-1 to TRBJ2-5, with D possibly TRBD2 on 6 matching bases. CDR1 and CDR2 (germline): SGHRS, YFSETQ. The CDR3 runs to 15 residues. Trimming stripped 4 bases from V and 1 base from J, with 14 bases between.